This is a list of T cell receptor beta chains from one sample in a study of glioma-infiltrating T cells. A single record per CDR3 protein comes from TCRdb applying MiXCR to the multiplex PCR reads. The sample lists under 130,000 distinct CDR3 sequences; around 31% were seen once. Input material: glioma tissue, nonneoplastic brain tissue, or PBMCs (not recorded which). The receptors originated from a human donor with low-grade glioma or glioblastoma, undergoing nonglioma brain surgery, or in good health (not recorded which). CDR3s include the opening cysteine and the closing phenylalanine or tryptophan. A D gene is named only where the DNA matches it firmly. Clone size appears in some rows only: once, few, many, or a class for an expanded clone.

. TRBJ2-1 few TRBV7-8 TGTGCCAGCAGCACCCGCGGGGCGAGCTCCTACAATGAGCAGTTCTTC CASSTRGASSYNEQFF
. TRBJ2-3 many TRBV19 TGTGCCAGTAGTATCCTGGGTACGCAGTATTTT CASSILGTQYF
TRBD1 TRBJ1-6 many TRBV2 TGTGCCGGGGGACAGACGAATTCACCCCTCCACTTT CAGGQTNSPLHF
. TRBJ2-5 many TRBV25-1 TGTGCCAGCAATGGGGGCGGAGAGACCCAGTACTTC CASNGGGETQYF
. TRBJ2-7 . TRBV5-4 TGTGCCAGCGCCACCCGAGCGGGTCCCTACGAGCAGTACTTC CASATRAGPYEQYF
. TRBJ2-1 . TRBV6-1 TGTGCCAGCAGGCCACAGGTTTCCTACGAGCAGTTCTTC CASRPQVSYEQFF
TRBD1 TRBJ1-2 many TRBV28 TGTGCCAGCAGTCCTAGGGACAGGGGGCTTGGCTACACCTTC CASSPRDRGLGYTF
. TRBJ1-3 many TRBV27 TGTGCCAGCAGTTCGACAGTCTCTGGAAACACCATATATTTT CASSSTVSGNTIYF
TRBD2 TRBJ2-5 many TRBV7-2 TGTGCCAGCAGCTTAGTACCAGCGGGGGCCCAAGAGACCCAGTACTTC CASSLVPAGAQETQYF
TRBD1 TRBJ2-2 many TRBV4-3 TGCGCCAGCAGCCGCTACAGGGGCGGGGAGCTGTTTTTT CASSRYRGGELFF
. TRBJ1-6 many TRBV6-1 TGTGCCAGCAGTTCAAATTATTCACCCCTCCACTTT CASSSNYSPLHF
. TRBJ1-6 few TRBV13 TGTGCCTCCTTTAGGAGGTTTAATAATTCACCCCTCCACTTT CASFRRFNNSPLHF
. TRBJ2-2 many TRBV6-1 TGTGCCAGCAGTGAAGGAGGGGGCACCGGGGAGCTGTTTTTT CASSEGGGTGELFF
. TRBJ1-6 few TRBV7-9 TGTGCCAGCAGCGTAAGAGGATCCTATAATTCACCCCTCCACTTT CASSVRGSYNSPLHF
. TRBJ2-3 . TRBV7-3 TGTGCCAGCAGGAAACGGGGCGTCACAGATACGCAGTATTTT CASRKRGVTDTQYF
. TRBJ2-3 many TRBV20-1 TGCAGCCCTAGGGGGAGTAGGTCTGACGGTACGCAGTATTTT CSPRGSRSDGTQYF
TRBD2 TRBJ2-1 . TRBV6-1 TGTGCCAGCAGGCTAGTCCCCAGGACTAGCGGGAGGGATGAGCAGTTCTTC CASRLVPRTSGRDEQFF
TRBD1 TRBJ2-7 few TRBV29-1 TGCAGCGCCGGGGGGGGACAGGGGAGCTACGAGCAGTACTTC CSAGGGQGSYEQYF
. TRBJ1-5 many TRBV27 TGTGCCAGCAGAAAAAACCCAGGGGCCCCCAATCAGCCCCAGCATTTT CASRKNPGAPNQPQHF
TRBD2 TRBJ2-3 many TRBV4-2 TGTGCCAGCACCAGCTCGGGACTAATCACAGATACGCAGTATTTT CASTSSGLITDTQYF
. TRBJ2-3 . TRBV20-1 TGCAGTGCTAGAGATTCGGGAGATACAAAGTATTTT CSARDSGDTKYF
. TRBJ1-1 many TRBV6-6 TGTGCCAGCAGTTACCAAAACACAGGGAACACTGAAGCTTTCTTT CASSYQNTGNTEAFF
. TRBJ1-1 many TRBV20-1 TGCAGTGCTCCCAGGGAGAACACTGAAGCTTTCTTT CSAPRENTEAFF
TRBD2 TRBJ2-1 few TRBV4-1 TGCGCCAGCAGCCGAACGGGAGGAGCGGGGGGAATTCATGAGCAGTTCTTC CASSRTGGAGGIHEQFF
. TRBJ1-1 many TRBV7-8 TGTGCCAGCAGCCTGAGGGGGAACACTGAAGCTTTCTTT CASSLRGNTEAFF
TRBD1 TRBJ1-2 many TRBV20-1 TGCAGTGCTAACAGGGGGCATGGCTACACCTTC CSANRGHGYTF
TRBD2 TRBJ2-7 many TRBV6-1 TGTGCCAGCACCTCGGGAGGGGGAGGAACCTACGAGCAGTACTTC CASTSGGGGTYEQYF